This T cell receptor beta chain appears in the sequencing data of a study of post-analysis software for immune sequencing data. In the study overall: Included among the disease courses, which were recorded for the cohort, were relapsing-remitting, secondary progressive and progressive-relapsing multiple sclerosis.

This clonotype was observed a handful of times. No antigen is known for it. Libraries were made from TCR beta cDNA, and they carried unique molecular identifiers. One entry per CDR3 protein, called by TCRdb with MiXCR from the PCR reads. Of approximately 770,000 distinct CDR3 sequences listed, 46% are singletons. The CDR3 extends over 13 amino acids. Germline V gene data show CDR1 as ENHRY and CDR2 as SYGVKD. Trimming shortened V by 6 bases and J by 7 bases, and 13 bases separated the two germline ends. General observations from the study: By F measure, samples from a shared preparation batch strongly co-clustered. The study found TRBV5-6, TRBV5-1 and TRBV20-1 among five or six TRBV segments more frequent in patients than controls. For normalized Chao1 diversity, multiple sclerosis patients scored significantly lower than controls did.

The rearrangement joins TRBV10-3 to TRBJ2-1; TRBD1 might be the D (5 bases). The receptor was isolated from a girl aged 5-17 years with multiple sclerosis. Sequenced sample: blood. The CDR3 nucleotides read TGTGCCATCAGATCTACCGCAGGGAATGAGCAGTTCTTC. Its protein is CAIRSTAGNEQFF.